The 26 T cell receptor beta chains presented below share a single source sample, sequenced in a study of cytomegalovirus exposure and HLA in healthy donors. PCR primers comprised 60 Vbeta and 13 Jbeta primers. Profiled with immunoSEQ multiplex PCR; TCRdb holds only in-frame clones, not every one. The table records fewer than 100,000 clones, approximately 7.1% of them present only once. Sequencing was done on a sample of PBMCs. These receptor sequences come from a man between 45 and 60 years old in good health and CMV-seronegative.

This clone has a handful of counts. The chain is built from TRBV30 and TRBJ2-3, with D tentatively TRBD2 (5 bases). Germline assignment: CDR1 GTSNPN and CDR2 SVGIG (reference sequence). The CDR3 runs to 14 residues. Trimming left V 1 base short and J 0 bases short, with 8 bases between. The CDR3 DNA follows: TGTGCCTGGAGTGCTGGCGGGAGCACAGATACGCAGTATTTT. Translated, it gives CAWSAGGSTDTQYF.

The J gene is TRBJ2-1, the V gene TRBV2, with 10 bases lining up with TRBD1. The length of the CDR3 is 15 residues. Germline V gene sequence: CDR1 SNHLY, CDR2 FYNNEI. V shed 10 bases and J 3 bases; nucleotides not matched to a gene: 9. For the CDR3, the DNA is TGTGCCACCCAGGGACAGGGGATAGACTACAATGAGCAGTTCTTC. Its translation is CATQGQGIDYNEQFF.

This clone occurred a few times. The chain links TRBV10-3 to TRBJ1-2; weak D call: TRBD1 (6 bases). Germline V lookup: CDR1 ENHRY, CDR2 SYGVKD. V dropped 4 bases and J dropped 8 bases, with 8 bases sitting between them. CDR3 size: 11 residues. The CDR3 spells CAISVDRGYTF. The CDR3 nucleotides read TGTGCCATCAGTGTAGACAGGGGCTACACCTTC.

The chain recombines TRBV7-9 with TRBJ2-2; 7 bases map to TRBD1. V was clipped by 5 bases and J by 2 bases; unmatched bases: 11. CDR1 SEHNR and CDR2 FQNEAQ come from the germline V gene (reference sequence). CDR3 length: 17 amino acids. The CDR3 nucleotides are TGTGCCAGCAGCGCAATTCCAGGGGGAAGAAACACCGGGGAGCTGTTTTTT. Translating it yields CASSAIPGGRNTGELFF.

The chain couples TRBV29-1 to TRBJ1-1; D possibly corresponds to TRBD1 (5 bases). V was clipped by 3 bases and J by 4 bases, with 12 bases between them. The CDR3 is 13 amino acids. Germline assignment: CDR1 SQVTM and CDR2 ANQGSEA. CDR3 in amino acids: CSVEMQGSTEAFF. CDR3 nucleotide sequence: TGCAGCGTTGAGATGCAGGGTAGCACTGAAGCTTTCTTT. Full variable domain (missing parts from reference TRBV29-1 and TRBJ1-1): SAVISQKPSRDICQRGTSLTIQCQVDSQVTMMFWYRQQPGQSLTLIATANQGSEATYESGFVIDKFPISRPNLTFSTLTVSNMSPEDSSIYLCSVEMQGSTEAFFGQGTRLTVV.

The chain employs TRBV27 and TRBJ2-7, with 7 bases matching TRBD2. The V segment lost 3 bases and the J segment 5 bases; nucleotides outside the gene matches: 7. The germline V gene encodes CDR1 MNHEY and CDR2 SMNVEV (reference sequence). CDR3 size: 14 residues. The CDR3 nucleotides are TGTGCCAGCAGTTTGTACGGACGGGGGGACGAGCAGTACTTC. Translation gives CASSLYGRGDEQYF.

The sample holds a few counts of this clone. The genes are TRBV5-1 and TRBJ1-4; TRBD1 matches 12 bases. This CDR3 comprises 15 residues. Trimming cost V 3 bases and J 8 bases; bases outside gene matches: 5. Germline V CDR1 and CDR2: SGHRS, YFSETQ. DNA of the CDR3: TGCGCCAGCAGCTGGGGGGACAGGGGGCAGGAAAAACTGTTTTTT. Translated, it gives CASSWGDRGQEKLFF.

The chain links TRBV11-2 to TRBJ2-1; 9 positions match TRBD2. The trim removed 4 bases at V and 4 bases at J, leaving 8 bases unmatched. CDR3 size: 16 residues. The germline CDR1 and CDR2 sequences are SGHAT and FQNNGV. In nucleotides, the CDR3 is TGTGCCAGCAGCTCTATAGCGGGGGCCTTTTACAATGAGCAGTTCTTC. Protein: CASSSIAGAFYNEQFF.

The chain has TRBV4-2 and TRBJ2-5; 11 nucleotides agree with TRBD2. The end of the DNA is better explained by TRBJ2-7, so the J call may be wrong. Germline V gene sequence: CDR1 LGHNA, CDR2 YNFKEQ. This CDR3 contains 16 residues. CDR3 nucleotides: TGTGCCAGCAGCCATGTACTAGCGGGAGACCCTTACGAGCAGTACTTC. This translates into CASSHVLAGDPYEQYF.

This clone was found a few times. CDR3 in amino acids: CASSEFDRGDEQYF. In DNA, the CDR3 is TGTGCCAGCAGTGAATTTGACAGGGGTGACGAGCAGTACTTC. The chain uses TRBV25-1 and TRBJ2-7; the match to TRBD1 covers 8 bases. The CDR3 is 14 residues long. Germline CDR1 is MGHDK and CDR2 is SYGVNS. V shed 1 base, J shed 5 bases, and the junction held 4 bases outside the gene matches.

This clone came up a few times. The genes are TRBV7-9 and TRBJ2-1, with 12 positions matching TRBD2. With V trimmed by 1 base and J by 6 bases, 1 base remained unmatched. Germline CDR1 reads SEHNR; CDR2 reads FQNEAQ (reference sequence). CDR3 length: 15 amino acids. The CDR3 protein is CASSLELAGGNEQFF. Here the CDR3 DNA reads TGTGCCAGCAGCTTAGAACTAGCGGGAGGCAATGAGCAGTTCTTC.

This clone was picked up a small number of times. The chain recombines TRBV10-3 with TRBJ2-7, with 7 bases fitting TRBD1. The CDR3 totals 15 residues. Losses at the gene ends were 2 bases for V and 2 bases for J; bases not matched to a gene: 6. The germline V gene has CDR1 ENHRY and CDR2 SYGVKD. CDR3 nucleotides: TGTGCCATCAGTGAGCCAAACAGGGGCCCCTACGAGCAGTACTTC. This codes for CAISEPNRGPYEQYF.

Only a few counts were recorded for this clone. The CDR3 spells CASSPGTALGNEKLFF. As DNA, the CDR3 is TGTGCCAGCTCACCTGGGACAGCCCTAGGGAACGAAAAACTGTTTTTT. The V call is TRBV18, the J call TRBJ1-4, with TRBD1 identical over 7 bases. Germline CDR1 reads KGHSH; CDR2 reads LQKENI. The CDR3 has 16 amino acids. Losses at the gene ends were 3 bases for V and 8 bases for J; bases not matched to a gene: 12. The full variable domain, its missing parts supplied by reference TRBV18 and TRBJ1-4, is NAGVMQNPRHLVRRRGQEARLRCSPMKGHSHVYWYRQLPEEGLKFMVYLQKENIIDESGMPKERFSAEFPKEGPSILRIQQVVRGDSAAYFCASSPGTALGNEKLFFGSGTQLSVL.

The chain recombines TRBV5-6 with TRBJ1-3; 8 bases agree with TRBD1. The CDR3 runs to 15 residues. The germline V gene encodes CDR1 SGHDT and CDR2 YYEEEE. V shed 3 bases, J shed 4 bases, and the junction held 6 bases outside the gene matches. The CDR3 reads CASSSQGAGGNTIYF. The CDR3 DNA sequence: TGTGCCAGCAGCTCCCAGGGGGCGGGCGGAAACACCATATATTTT.

The chain links TRBV5-1 to TRBJ2-3; no clear D gene. The germline V gene encodes CDR1 SGHRS and CDR2 YFSETQ. The CDR3 spans 16 residues. Trimming took off 0 bases at V and 4 bases at J, with 15 bases between the two ends. The CDR3 DNA sequence: TGCGCCAGCAGCTTGGCTGGCGGCCGGAGAGCAGATACGCAGTATTTT. It specifies CASSLAGGRRADTQYF.

This clone occurred a few times. The rearrangement links TRBV7-9 to TRBJ1-2; a possible D gene is TRBD1 (5 bases). The CDR3 length is 13 residues. CDR1 and CDR2 (germline): SEHNR, FQNEAQ (reference sequence). V gave up 5 bases and J gave up 3 bases, with 10 bases separating them. Here the CDR3 reads CASSPGSYYGYTF. In DNA form, the CDR3 reads TGTGCCAGCAGCCCAGGGTCATACTATGGCTACACCTTC. The whole variable domain, remainder taken from reference TRBV7-9 and TRBJ1-2, is DTGVSQNPRHKITKRGQNVTFRCDPISEHNRLYWYRQTLGQGPEFLTYFQNEAQLEKSRLLSDRFSAERPKGSFSTLEIQRTEQGDSAMYLCASSPGSYYGYTFGSGTRLTVV.

This clone was counted between two and nine times. V is TRBV28 and J is TRBJ2-7; possibly TRBD1 for D (6 bases). This CDR3 has 12 amino acids. V lost 8 bases, J lost 7 bases, and 15 bases lay in between. Germline lookup yields CDR1 MDHEN and CDR2 SYDVKM. The chain's CDR3 is CASRQGSGEQYF. As DNA, the CDR3 is TGTGCCAGCCGTCAGGGGTCGGGGGAGCAGTACTTC.

This chain joins TRBV28 and TRBJ1-1; perhaps TRBD1 as D (6 bases). Germline loops: CDR1 MDHEN, CDR2 SYDVKM. V lost 5 bases and J 1 base, leaving 17 bases between the germline ends. The CDR3 has 16 residues. The CDR3 spells CASSASPGQQNTEAFF. CDR3 sequence (DNA): TGTGCCAGCAGTGCCTCCCCCGGACAGCAGAACACTGAAGCTTTCTTT. The full variable domain, in which reference TRBV28 and TRBJ1-1 provide the parts outside the CDR3, is DVKVTQSSRYLVKRTGEKVFLECVQDMDHENMFWYRQDPGLGLRLIYFSYDVKMKEKGDIPEGYSVSREKKERFSLILESASTNQTSMYLCASSASPGQQNTEAFFGQGTRLTVV.

This chain uses TRBV18 with TRBJ1-2; 11 bases match TRBD1. CDR1 and CDR2 (germline): KGHSH, LQKENI. Trimming took 3 bases from V and 8 from J; bases not matched to a gene: 8. This CDR3 is 15 amino acids long. The DNA of the CDR3 is TGTGCCAGCTCACCCCGGCCGGGACAGGGGGTCGGCTACACCTTC. This sequence encodes CASSPRPGQGVGYTF.

The chain joins TRBV28 to TRBJ1-2; D is unclear. Trimming pared 5 bases from V and 5 bases from J, leaving 9 bases between. The CDR3 is 12 amino acids. Germline-derived CDR1 and CDR2 are MDHEN and SYDVKM. The CDR3 coding sequence is TGTGCCAGCAGTCCCCATTTTTATGGCTACACCTTC. It encodes CASSPHFYGYTF.

J is TRBJ2-3 and V is TRBV28; tentative D call: TRBD1 (5 bases). The V end lost 3 bases, the J end lost 1 base, and 8 bases lay between the germline ends. The CDR3 has 14 residues. Germline lookup yields CDR1 MDHEN and CDR2 SYDVKM. The CDR3 protein is CASSFDRRTDTQYF. Written as DNA, the CDR3 is TGTGCCAGCAGTTTCGACAGACGCACAGATACGCAGTATTTT. The full variable domain, its missing parts supplied by reference TRBV28 and TRBJ2-3, is DVKVTQSSRYLVKRTGEKVFLECVQDMDHENMFWYRQDPGLGLRLIYFSYDVKMKEKGDIPEGYSVSREKKERFSLILESASTNQTSMYLCASSFDRRTDTQYFGPGTRLTVL.

This rearrangement joins TRBV28 to TRBJ1-2, with 7 bases aligning to TRBD1. The CDR3 sequence is 15 residues long. Germline V CDR1 and CDR2: MDHEN, SYDVKM. The junction had 11 bases not matched to a gene; V was cut back by 6 bases and J by 4 bases. The CDR3 bases are TGTGCCAGCAGCATCCTGGGACAGATGTTCTATGGCTACACCTTC. Translating it yields CASSILGQMFYGYTF.

V is TRBV4-1 and J is TRBJ1-5; D is uncertain. V lost 4 bases and J 7 bases, leaving 17 bases between the germline ends. The CDR3 is 15 amino acids. Germline V lookup: CDR1 MGHRA, CDR2 YSYEKL. The CDR3 protein is CASSPGGGPSQPQHF. CDR3 DNA: TGCGCCAGCAGCCCTGGTGGCGGGCCGAGCCAGCCCCAGCATTTT.

There are a few counts of this clone. The CDR3 nucleotides read TGTGCCAGCAGCTCGGACCGGGACAGGGGTCTTTTGGTTCAAGAGACCCAGTACTTC. Translation gives CASSSDRDRGLLVQETQYF. This rearrangement joins TRBV5-5 to TRBJ2-5; 10 nucleotides align to TRBD1. Germline-derived CDR1 and CDR2 are SGHKS and YYEKEE (reference sequence). V dropped 3 bases and J dropped 2; count of bases not matched to a gene: 16. The CDR3 runs to 19 residues.

This clone has more than one count but fewer than ten. This chain connects TRBV5-1 to TRBJ1-1; possible D gene TRBD1, 5 bases. V was clipped by 2 bases and J by 4 bases, with 12 bases between them. CDR3 length equals 14 residues. The V gene's germline CDR1 is SGHRS and CDR2 YFSETQ. The CDR3 DNA follows: TGCGCCAGCAGCTTAGGGGCCGCCGTCACTGAAGCTTTCTTT. It yields the protein CASSLGAAVTEAFF.

This sequence joins TRBV7-3 and TRBJ2-5, with 9 nucleotides matching TRBD1. TRBJ2-7 explains the end of the DNA better; the J call may be wrong. Looked up from germline, CDR1 is SGHTA and CDR2 is FQGTGA. This CDR3 is built from 13 residues. The CDR3 sequence is CASGQGQSYEQYF. The CDR3 nucleotides read TGTGCCAGTGGACAGGGGCAATCCTACGAGCAGTACTTC.